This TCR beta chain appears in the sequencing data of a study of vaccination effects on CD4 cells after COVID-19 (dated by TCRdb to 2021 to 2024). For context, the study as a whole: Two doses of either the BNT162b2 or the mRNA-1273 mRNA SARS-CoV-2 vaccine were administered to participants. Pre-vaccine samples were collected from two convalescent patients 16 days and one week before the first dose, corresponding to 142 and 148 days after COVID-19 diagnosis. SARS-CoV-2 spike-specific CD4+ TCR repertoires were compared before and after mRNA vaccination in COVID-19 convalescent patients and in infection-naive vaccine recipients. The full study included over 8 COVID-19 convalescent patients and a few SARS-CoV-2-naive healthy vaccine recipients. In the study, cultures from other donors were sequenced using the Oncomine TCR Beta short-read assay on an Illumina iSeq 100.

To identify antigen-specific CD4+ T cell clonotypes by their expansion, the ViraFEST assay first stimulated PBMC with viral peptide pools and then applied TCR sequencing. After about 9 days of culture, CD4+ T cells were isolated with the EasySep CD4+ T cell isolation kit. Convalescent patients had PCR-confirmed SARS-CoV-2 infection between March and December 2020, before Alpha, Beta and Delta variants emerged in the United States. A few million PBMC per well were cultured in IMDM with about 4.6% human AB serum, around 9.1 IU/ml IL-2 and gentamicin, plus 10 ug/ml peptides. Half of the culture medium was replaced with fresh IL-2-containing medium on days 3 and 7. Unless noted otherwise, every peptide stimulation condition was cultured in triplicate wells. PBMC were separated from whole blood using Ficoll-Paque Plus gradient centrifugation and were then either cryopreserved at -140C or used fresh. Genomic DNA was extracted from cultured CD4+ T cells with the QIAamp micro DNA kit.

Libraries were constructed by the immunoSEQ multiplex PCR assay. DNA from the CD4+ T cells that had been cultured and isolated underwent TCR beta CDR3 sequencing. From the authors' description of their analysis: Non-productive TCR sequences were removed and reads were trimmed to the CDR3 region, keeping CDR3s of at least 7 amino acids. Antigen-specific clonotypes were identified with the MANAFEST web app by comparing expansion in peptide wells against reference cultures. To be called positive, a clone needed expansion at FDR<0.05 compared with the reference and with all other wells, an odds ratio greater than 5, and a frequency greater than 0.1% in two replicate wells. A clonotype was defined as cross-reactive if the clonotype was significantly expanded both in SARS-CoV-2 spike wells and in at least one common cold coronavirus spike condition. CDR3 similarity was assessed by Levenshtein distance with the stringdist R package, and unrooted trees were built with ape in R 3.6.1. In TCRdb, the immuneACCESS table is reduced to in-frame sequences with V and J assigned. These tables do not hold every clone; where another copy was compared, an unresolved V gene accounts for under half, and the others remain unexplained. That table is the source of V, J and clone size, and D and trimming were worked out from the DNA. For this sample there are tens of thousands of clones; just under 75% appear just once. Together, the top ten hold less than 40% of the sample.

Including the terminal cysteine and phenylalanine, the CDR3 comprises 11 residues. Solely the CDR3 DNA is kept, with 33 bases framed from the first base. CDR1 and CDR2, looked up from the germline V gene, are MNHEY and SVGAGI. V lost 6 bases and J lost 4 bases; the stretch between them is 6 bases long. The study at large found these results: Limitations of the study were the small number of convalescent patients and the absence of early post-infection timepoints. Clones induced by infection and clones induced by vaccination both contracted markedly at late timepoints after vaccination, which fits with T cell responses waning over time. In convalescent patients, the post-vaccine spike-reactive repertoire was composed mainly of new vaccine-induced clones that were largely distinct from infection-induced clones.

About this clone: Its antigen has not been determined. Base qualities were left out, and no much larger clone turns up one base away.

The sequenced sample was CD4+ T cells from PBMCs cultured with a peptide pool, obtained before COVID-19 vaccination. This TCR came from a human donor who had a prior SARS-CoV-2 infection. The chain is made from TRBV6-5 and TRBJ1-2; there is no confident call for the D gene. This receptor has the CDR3 CASRGSYGYTF. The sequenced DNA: TGTGCCAGCAGGGGGAGCTATGGCTACACCTTC.